The rows below give T cell receptor beta chains drawn from one sample of a study of glioma-infiltrating T cells after dendritic cell vaccination. Produced via immunoSEQ multiplex PCR; TCRdb's table is partial and in-frame only. Of 93,000 or so clones listed, roughly 81% were seen once; the top ten hold roughly 12%. This specimen consisted of blood, obtained before dendritic cell vaccination. Receptors originate from a human donor with glioblastoma. The CDR3 runs from the conserved cysteine through the conserved F or W. The order of the fields is J gene, V gene, clone size, D gene, CDR3 DNA, CDR3 protein. The D gene is left open where the match is weak. Expanded clones get a size class; other rows say once, few or many, or leave the size out.

>TRBJ2-3|TRBV6-1|NA|TRBD2
TGTGCCAGCAGTGGAGCGGGGGGGCTTGGAGATACGCAGTATTTT
CASSGAGGLGDTQYF
>TRBJ2-7|TRBV27|NA|TRBD2
TGTGCCAGCAGTTTTCACAGCGGGGTGAGCTCCTACGAGCAGTACTTC
CASSFHSGVSSYEQYF
>TRBJ2-5|TRBV30|NA|TRBD2
TGTGCCTCGGGTAGCGGGGGGGAAGAGACCCAGTACTTC
CASGSGGEETQYF
>TRBJ1-4|TRBV28|NA|NA
TGTGCCAGCTCGATCCGGAATGAAAAACTGTTTTTT
CASSIRNEKLFF
>TRBJ1-5|TRBV19|NA|NA
TGTGCCAGTAGTATGACAGCCCATAGCAATCAGCCCCAGCATTTT
CASSMTAHSNQPQHF
>TRBJ2-7|TRBV27|NA|NA
TGTGCCAGCAGTAGCACTAGTTCCTACGAGCAGTACTTC
CASSSTSSYEQYF
>TRBJ1-5|TRBV11-2|NA|NA
TGTGCCAGCAGCTTAGGGGGACAACAGCCCCAGCATTTT
CASSLGGQQPQHF
>TRBJ1-1|TRBV10-1|NA|TRBD1
TGCGCCAGCAGTGAGTCGGGACAGTCTGAAGCTTTCTTT
CASSESGQSEAFF
>TRBJ1-2|TRBV19|NA|NA
TGTGCCTCCCTCCGAAACGGGGGGCCGGTATATGGCTACACCTTC
CASLRNGGPVYGYTF
>TRBJ2-7|TRBV6-5|few|NA
TGTGCCAGCAGTTACGGGCAGGGAGGCAACGAGCAGTACTTC
CASSYGQGGNEQYF
>TRBJ2-5|TRBV6-5|NA|NA
TGTGCCAGCAGTAGGAGGGTTGAGGAGACCCAGTACTTC
CASSRRVEETQYF
>TRBJ2-5|TRBV7-9|NA|NA
TGTGCCAGCAGCTCCTACAGGGCACAAGAGACCCAGTACTTC
CASSSYRAQETQYF
>TRBJ2-5|TRBV7-2|NA|TRBD1
TGTGCCAGCAGCTTAAACAGGGGGACCCAGTACTTC
CASSLNRGTQYF
>TRBJ1-1|TRBV30|NA|NA
TGTGCCTGGAGTGTAGCAACTACAGGGAGGGAGGATGAAGCTTTCTTT
CAWSVATTGREDEAFF
>TRBJ2-1|TRBV27|NA|NA
TGTGCCAGCAGTTTGGGCAGGGTCCATGAGCAGTTCTTC
CASSLGRVHEQFF
>TRBJ1-1|TRBV6-6|NA|NA
TGTGCCAGCAGTTACTCGAGAGACAGTGACACTGAAGCTTTCTTT
CASSYSRDSDTEAFF
>TRBJ1-6|TRBV7-2|NA|TRBD1
TGTGCCAGCAGCTGGAAACAGGGGGCTAATTCACCCCTCCACTTT
CASSWKQGANSPLHF
>TRBJ2-7|TRBV18|NA|TRBD1
TGTGCCAGCTCACTTACCGGGACAGGGAACTACGAGCAGTACTTC
CASSLTGTGNYEQYF
>TRBJ2-5|TRBV30|NA|NA
TGTGCCTGGAGTGTACGCCGACAGCCCCAAGAGACCCAGTACTTC
CAWSVRRQPQETQYF
>TRBJ2-7|TRBV7-8|NA|NA
TGTGCCAGCAGCTTAGGTTTGCCGTTCGAGCAGTACTTC
CASSLGLPFEQYF
>TRBJ1-2|TRBV7-9|NA|NA
TGTGCCAGCAGCGGCCACGGGACTGCCGGGAGCTATGGCTACACCTTC
CASSGHGTAGSYGYTF
>TRBJ2-1|TRBV11-3|NA|NA
TGTGCCAGCAGCTTGGAATCACAGGGTTGGGATGAGCAGTTCTTC
CASSLESQGWDEQFF
>TRBJ2-7|TRBV4-2|NA|NA
TGTGCCAGCAGTCTGACAGTTCGTACACCTTCCTACGAGCAGTACTTC
CASSLTVRTPSYEQYF
>TRBJ2-2|TRBV6-1|NA|NA
TGTGCCAGCAGTTTAAGGGGGGGAATCACCGGGGAGCTGTTTTTT
CASSLRGGITGELFF
>TRBJ2-7|TRBV7-6|NA|NA
TGTGCCAGCAGCTTCGGTGCGGGACAGATTGCCTACGAGCAGTACTTC
CASSFGAGQIAYEQYF
>TRBJ2-5|TRBV29-1|once|TRBD1
TGCAGCGTTGCGGGACAGGGTGGAGAGACCCAGTACTTC
CSVAGQGGETQYF
>TRBJ1-5|TRBV19|NA|TRBD1
TGTGCCAGTAGTATGGACAGGGACACAGGTCAGCCCCAGCATTTT
CASSMDRDTGQPQHF
>TRBJ1-1|TRBV9|NA|TRBD1
TGTGCCAGCAGCGGCGGCTGGACAGGGGGCACTGAAGCTTTCTTT
CASSGGWTGGTEAFF
>TRBJ2-3|TRBV4-1|NA|TRBD2
TGCGCCAGCACCAAAGACGGCCTAGCGGGCGCCACAGATACGCAGTATTTT
CASTKDGLAGATDTQYF
>TRBJ2-1|TRBV6-1|NA|TRBD2
TGTGCCAGCGGGACTAGGGGAGACAATGAGCAGTTCTTC
CASGTRGDNEQFF
>TRBJ1-1|TRBV5-4|NA|NA
TGTGCCAGCAGCCCGGGGGGGAGGACTGAAGCTTTCTTT
CASSPGGRTEAFF
>TRBJ2-5|TRBV7-2|NA|TRBD1
TGTGCCAGCAGCTCCAGGACAGGGGGCGACGAGACCCAGTACTTC
CASSSRTGGDETQYF
>TRBJ1-2|TRBV4-3|once|NA
TGCGCCAGCAGCCAAGGACAGGATGGTGGCTACACCTTC
CASSQGQDGGYTF
>TRBJ1-6|TRBV19|NA|TRBD1
TGTGCCAGTAGCAGGGGGAACTCACCCCTCCACTTT
CASSRGNSPLHF
>TRBJ1-3|TRBV7-2|NA|NA
TGTGCCAGCAGCTCTCCAGGGGCAGCTGGAAACACCATATATTTT
CASSSPGAAGNTIYF
>TRBJ2-1|TRBV7-2|NA|TRBD2
TGTGCCAGCAGCCCAAGTACTAGCGGCGACAATGAGCAGTTCTTC
CASSPSTSGDNEQFF
>TRBJ2-7|TRBV5-1|NA|NA
TGCGCCAGCAGCCCACCCGACAGAACCTACGAGCAGTACTTC
CASSPPDRTYEQYF
>TRBJ1-1|TRBV19|few|NA
TGTGCCACCTCCGAGGAGATTCGGACTGAAGCTTTCTTT
CATSEEIRTEAFF
>TRBJ2-7|TRBV4-1|NA|NA
TGCGCCAGCAGCCAAGAAAAGAATTGGGAGCCTAGCTCCTACGAGCAGTACTTC
CASSQEKNWEPSSYEQYF
>TRBJ2-1|TRBV7-2|few|NA
TGTGCCAGCAGCTTAAGCGGAACCCTCTACAATGAGCAGTTCTTC
CASSLSGTLYNEQFF
>TRBJ2-5|TRBV7-2|NA|NA
TGTGCCAGCAGCTCTACCCCCTACCAAGAGACCCAGTACTTC
CASSSTPYQETQYF
>TRBJ1-5|TRBV7-2|NA|TRBD1
TGTGCCAGCAGCTTACAGACAGGGAGCAATCAGCCCCAGCATTTT
CASSLQTGSNQPQHF
>TRBJ1-2|TRBV11-3|NA|TRBD1
TGTGCCAGCAGTATCCGACAGGGTCTCTATGGCTACACCTTC
CASSIRQGLYGYTF
>TRBJ1-4|TRBV19|NA|NA
TGTGCCAGTAGTATAAAGAGTCAGGGAAGTCTCGGGAGGAAACTGTTTTTT
CASSIKSQGSLGRKLFF
>TRBJ1-1|TRBV19|few|NA
TGTGCCAGCACTACAAACACAGGTAACACTGAAGCTTTCTTT
CASTTNTGNTEAFF
>TRBJ1-4|TRBV7-6|NA|TRBD1
TGTGCCAGCAGCCCAGACAGGGTGGGAGGTGAAAAACTGTTTTTT
CASSPDRVGGEKLFF
>TRBJ1-2|TRBV30|NA|NA
TGTGCCTGGAGTGTAAGGGCAGGGTATGGCTACACCTTC
CAWSVRAGYGYTF
>TRBJ2-7|TRBV11-3|NA|NA
TGTGCCAGCAGCCGCGGCAGCGAGAACGAGCAGTACTTC
CASSRGSENEQYF
>TRBJ2-7|TRBV19|NA|TRBD1
TGTGCCAGTAGTTTCTTAAGAGGGGGCCCCGCGGAAGAGCAGTACTTC
CASSFLRGGPAEEQYF
>TRBJ1-4|TRBV2|NA|TRBD1
TGTGCCAGCAGTGGCGACAGGGGCATTGAAAAACTGTTTTTT
CASSGDRGIEKLFF